This paragraph covers one T cell receptor beta chain sequence. The entry originates in a study of blood T cell repertoires in COVID-19. Turning to the study itself: Donors in the United States, Italy and Spain gave samples during acute or convalescent COVID-19. PBMCs, B-cell-depleted T cells, or T cells provided the cDNA or gDNA that made up the material.

In the study's own analysis: For nucleated cells, counts were estimated from reference gene primer amplification. The table came from immunoSEQ multiplex PCR; TCRdb's copy has only in-frame clones and leaves some out. That table gives V, J and clone size, and the DNA gave D and trimming. The sample has over 200,000 clones, over 70% seen once. Unmatched junction bases numbered 11, after V lost 10 bases and J lost 4 bases. Germline CDR1 SGHNT, CDR2 YYREEE (reference sequence). The CDR3 is made up of 14 amino acids. Material for sequencing was peripheral blood. The gene calls are TRBV5-4 and TRBJ2-1; TRBD2 matches 7 bases. This TCR was sampled from an elderly man with acute or convalescent COVID-19. The CDR3 nucleotides are TGTGCCGGAACTAGCGCCGGGGGGTACAATGAGCAGTTCTTC. It yields the protein CAGTSAGGYNEQFF.